A single sample gave rise to the 26 T cell receptor beta chains below, sequenced in a study of beta chain features in type 1 diabetes. Study results and limitations: All four CD4+ subsets from Type 1 diabetes patients carried moderately but significantly shorter TCRB CDR3s.

No antigen has been assigned to these receptors. Reverse transcribing all isolated RNA meant expressed TCRB transcripts were sequenced. Generated by immunoSEQ multiplex PCR, the TCRdb table keeps only in-frame clones and is missing some. The sample includes 600,000 to 750,000 clones, around 11% of them seen just once. The specimen sequenced was naive CD4+ T cells from blood. The origin of the receptors is a man aged 25-40 years with type 1 diabetes.

This clone has just a few counts. The CDR3 DNA reads TGTGCCAGCAGCCCCGTCGTTTACGGGGGAGGCTACACCTTC. It is translated as CASSPVVYGGGYTF. The rearrangement links TRBV7-2 to TRBJ1-2, with a possible D match to TRBD1 (5 bases). Trimming left V 5 bases short and J 8 bases short, with 18 bases between. The germline V gene encodes CDR1 SGHTA and CDR2 FQGNSA. CDR3 size: 14 residues.

V is TRBV27 and J is TRBJ1-2; D gene unclear. CDR3 length: 15 residues. Trimming pared 2 bases from V and 0 bases from J, leaving 10 bases between. Germline values: CDR1 MNHEY, CDR2 SMNVEV (reference sequence). DNA for the CDR3: TGTGCCAGCAGTTTAAATTTCGGCACTAACTATGGCTACACCTTC. Protein sequence: CASSLNFGTNYGYTF.

V usage is TRBV9 and J usage is TRBJ2-1; TRBD2 aligns across 10 bases. The CDR3 sequence is 15 residues long. Germline trimming cut 4 bases from V and 2 bases from J; bases unmatched to any gene: 3. Germline V gives CDR1 SGDLS, CDR2 YYNGEE. In DNA, the CDR3 is TGTGCCAGCAGCACCGGGACTAGCGCCTACAATGAGCAGTTCTTC. It is translated as CASSTGTSAYNEQFF. The full variable domain, with the rest looked up from reference TRBV9 and TRBJ2-1, is DSGVTQTPKHLITATGQRVTLRCSPRSGDLSVYWYQQSLDQGLQFLIQYYNGEERAKGNILERFSAQQFPDLHSELNLSSLELGDSALYFCASSTGTSAYNEQFFGPGTRLTVL.

The V call is TRBV5-4, the J call TRBJ2-7; D unclear. Germline values: CDR1 SGHNT, CDR2 YYREEE (reference sequence). Trimming removed 0 bases from V and 1 base from J, with 5 bases in between. The length of the CDR3 is 13 residues. The CDR3 region has the DNA TGTGCCAGCAGCTTGGCAGGTTCCTACGAGCAGTACTTC. Its protein product is CASSLAGSYEQYF.

The V call is TRBV28, the J call TRBJ1-4; D gene unclear. The CDR3 contains 12 residues. Germline CDR1 is MDHEN and CDR2 is SYDVKM. V lost 7 bases and J 7 bases, leaving 10 bases between the germline ends. This CDR3 reads CASTFKAEKLFF. DNA for the CDR3: TGTGCCAGCACCTTTAAAGCTGAAAAACTGTTTTTT.

The chain recombines TRBV11-3 with TRBJ2-2; D call uncertain. Trimming left V 3 bases short and J 0 bases short, with 14 bases between. The CDR3 length is 17 residues. CDR1 is SGHNT and CDR2 is YENEEA in the germline V gene. CDR3 sequence reads: CASSLRTAPANTGELFF. The DNA for the CDR3 is TGTGCCAGCAGCTTGCGGACGGCACCCGCGAACACCGGGGAGCTGTTTTTT.

The gene calls are TRBV18 and TRBJ2-5; 7 bases fit TRBD2. The germline CDR1 and CDR2 sequences are KGHSH and LQKENI. CDR3 length: 14 amino acids. V lost 0 bases to trimming and J lost 3 bases; unmatched junction nucleotides: 1. The CDR3 coding sequence is TGTGCCAGCTCACCACCGCGGGGGAAAGAGACCCAGTACTTC. Its translation is CASSPPRGKETQYF.

This clone was detected only a few times. The CDR3 loop reads CASSESRGNEQYF. CDR3 DNA: TGCGCCAGCAGTGAGTCGCGAGGGAACGAGCAGTACTTC. This sequence joins TRBV10-1 and TRBJ2-7; D is perhaps TRBD2 (5 bases). Germline V gene sequence: CDR1 WNHNN, CDR2 SYGVQD (reference sequence). Deletions cut 0 bases from V and 5 bases from J, with 8 bases between. The CDR3 covers 13 residues.

The rearrangement uses TRBV29-1 and TRBJ1-1; no reliable D call. Trimming shortened V by 4 bases and J by 2 bases, and 5 bases separated the two germline ends. This CDR3 contains 11 residues. Germline V gene lookup returns CDR1 SQVTM and CDR2 ANQGSEA. In nucleotides, the CDR3 is TGCAGCGTTGCTCACAACACTGAAGCTTTCTTT. It translates to CSVAHNTEAFF.

V usage is TRBV14 and J usage is TRBJ2-7, with no clear D. This CDR3 has 13 amino acids. With 0 bases removed from V and 3 bases from J, the gap between germline ends came to 6 bases. In germline, CDR1 is SGHDN, CDR2 FVKESK. This CDR3 is CASSQEPYYEQYF. For the CDR3, the DNA is TGTGCCAGCAGCCAAGAGCCCTACTACGAGCAGTACTTC.

A few counts support this clone. V and J are TRBV9 and TRBJ1-2; D is ambiguous. This CDR3 contains 15 residues. Looked up from germline, CDR1 is SGDLS and CDR2 is YYNGEE. Trimming cost V 0 bases and J 1 base, with 10 bases left between them. CDR3 DNA: TGTGCCAGCAGCGTAGGCCCAGGATTTAACTATGGCTACACCTTC. It yields the protein CASSVGPGFNYGYTF.

This clone was seen a handful of times. The chain joins TRBV7-2 to TRBJ2-7, with a possible D match to TRBD1 (6 bases). In germline, CDR1 is SGHTA, CDR2 FQGNSA. V shed 5 bases and J shed 2 bases, with 16 bases lying between them. The CDR3 extends over 15 amino acids. The CDR3 protein is CASSQGQLGPYEQYF. The DNA of the CDR3 is TGTGCCAGCAGCCAGGGACAATTGGGCCCCTACGAGCAGTACTTC.

This clone was observed a handful of times. This rearrangement joins TRBV7-2 to TRBJ2-5, with 9 bases that match TRBD2. CDR3 size: 15 residues. The germline V gene has CDR1 SGHTA and CDR2 FQGNSA. With 5 bases clipped from V and 2 bases from J, the junction kept 6 bases outside the gene matches. CDR3 DNA sequence: TGTGCCAGCAGCATAAATCTAGCGGGGCAAGAGACCCAGTACTTC. Translated: CASSINLAGQETQYF. The whole variable domain, filled in from reference TRBV7-2 and TRBJ2-5, reads GAGVSQSPSNKVTEKGKDVELRCDPISGHTALYWYRQSLGQGLEFLIYFQGNSAPDKSGLPSDRFSAERTGGSVSTLTIQRTQQEDSAVYLCASSINLAGQETQYFGPGTRLLVL.

In its sample, this clone was seen a few times. The V gene is TRBV30, the J gene TRBJ1-6; no clear D gene. The germline CDR1 and CDR2 sequences are GTSNPN and SVGIG (reference sequence). The CDR3 spans 10 residues. The ends were cut back, 5 bases at V and 14 bases at J, with 10 bases in the middle. CDR3 sequence: CAWGEFSLHF. CDR3 nucleotide sequence: TGTGCCTGGGGGGAGTTTTCCCTCCACTTT.

This clone was counted only a few times. This chain connects TRBV7-2 to TRBJ2-7; D is possibly TRBD2 (5 bases). Germline CDR1 is SGHTA and CDR2 is FQGNSA. Deletions cut 2 bases from V and 3 bases from J, with 14 bases between. The CDR3 sequence is 15 residues long. CDR3 nucleotide sequence: TGTGCCAGCAGCTTAACTCCGGACTTGCGCTACGAGCAGTACTTC. Translation gives CASSLTPDLRYEQYF.

Only a few counts were recorded for this clone. The CDR3 coding sequence is TGTGCCAGCAGTCCCGTAGGGGACAGGGCCTACAATGAGCAGTTCTTC. It translates to CASSPVGDRAYNEQFF. The rearrangement uses TRBV14 and TRBJ2-1, with 9 bases fitting TRBD1. With V trimmed by 6 bases and J by 2 bases, 8 bases remained unmatched. CDR1 and CDR2 from the germline V gene are SGHDN and FVKESK. CDR3 size: 16 residues.

The chain joins TRBV7-8 to TRBJ2-1; D possibly corresponds to TRBD2 (5 bases). The V end was cut by 0 bases, the J end by 5 bases, with 8 bases between. This CDR3 is built from 14 residues. CDR1 and CDR2 (germline): SGHVS, FQNEAQ. CDR3 sequence: CASSLARVNNEQFF. In DNA form, the CDR3 reads TGTGCCAGCAGCTTAGCGCGGGTTAACAATGAGCAGTTCTTC. Using reference TRBV7-8 and TRBJ2-1 for the parts outside the CDR3, the full variable domain is GAGVSQSPRYKVAKRGQDVALRCDPISGHVSLFWYQQALGQGPEFLTYFQNEAQLDKSGLPSDRFFAERPEGSVSTLKIQRTQQEDSAVYLCASSLARVNNEQFFGPGTRLTVL.

This clone was seen only a few times. The chain combines TRBV5-1 with TRBJ1-2; D ambiguous. Germline assignment: CDR1 SGHRS and CDR2 YFSETQ. There are 14 residues in the CDR3. V was shortened by 0 bases and J by 0 bases, with 6 bases between the two germline ends. Written as DNA, the CDR3 is TGCGCCAGCAGCTTGGGATCTGCTAACTATGGCTACACCTTC. This translates into CASSLGSANYGYTF.

In its sample, this clone was seen a few times. V usage is TRBV4-1 and J usage is TRBJ1-5; D is ambiguous. Germline CDR1 and CDR2: MGHRA and YSYEKL. The CDR3 is made up of 16 amino acids. V lost 0 bases, J lost 2 bases, and 11 bases lay in between. Here the CDR3 DNA reads TGCGCCAGCAGCCAAGATCCACGGACGGGCAATCAGCCCCAGCATTTT. Translating it yields CASSQDPRTGNQPQHF.

This clone was picked up a small number of times. The chain has TRBV18 and TRBJ2-3, with a tentative D call TRBD2 (6 bases). Germline CDR1 reads KGHSH; CDR2 reads LQKENI. This CDR3 has 11 residues. The ends were cut back, 2 bases at V and 11 bases at J, with 8 bases in the middle. The CDR3 coding sequence is TGTGCCAGCTCACCAATGGAGGGGCAGTATTTT. Protein sequence: CASSPMEGQYF.

The rearrangement joins TRBV4-3 to TRBJ1-6, with 8 bases fitting TRBD1. CDR1 is LGHNA, CDR2 YSLEER, per germline. J lost 6 bases, V lost 4 bases, and 5 bases had no gene match. The CDR3 extends over 15 amino acids. This CDR3 reads CASSRSGQGNSPLHF. As DNA, the CDR3 is TGCGCCAGCAGCCGGTCCGGACAGGGTAATTCACCCCTCCACTTT.

The sample holds a few counts of this clone. The chain couples TRBV4-3 to TRBJ2-7; D is perhaps TRBD1 (6 bases). This CDR3 spans 15 amino acids. Germline CDR1 and CDR2: LGHNA and YSLEER. Trimming left V 0 bases short and J 4 bases short, with 13 bases between. CDR3 residues: CASSQEDNRAYEQYF. The CDR3 nucleotides are TGCGCCAGCAGCCAAGAGGACAACAGGGCTTACGAGCAGTACTTC.

This clone was detected a few times. This chain links TRBV7-2 with TRBJ1-2; TRBD1 agrees at 7 bases. Germline loops: CDR1 SGHTA, CDR2 FQGNSA. The CDR3 has 15 residues. The ends lost 3 bases at V and 8 bases at J; junction bases unmatched: 12. The CDR3 bases are TGTGCCAGCAGCTTTTTACAGGGGACGCAGTGGGGCTACACCTTC. Translated, it gives CASSFLQGTQWGYTF.

The table lists this clone with a count of one. V and J are TRBV7-2 and TRBJ2-5; 8 nucleotides match TRBD2. The ends lost 2 bases at V and 1 base at J; junction bases unmatched: 3. This CDR3 is built from 15 residues. CDR1 is SGHTA, CDR2 FQGNSA, per germline. The CDR3 coding sequence is TGTGCCAGCAGCTTACGAGCGGGGGCCCAAGAGACCCAGTACTTC. Translation: CASSLRAGAQETQYF. Combining the CDR3 with reference TRBV7-2 and TRBJ2-5 gives the whole variable domain GAGVSQSPSNKVTEKGKDVELRCDPISGHTALYWYRQSLGQGLEFLIYFQGNSAPDKSGLPSDRFSAERTGGSVSTLTIQRTQQEDSAVYLCASSLRAGAQETQYFGPGTRLLVL.

This clone was observed a handful of times. J is TRBJ2-3 and V is TRBV9; 8 bases fit TRBD2. The germline CDR1 and CDR2 sequences are SGDLS and YYNGEE. The CDR3 consists of 16 residues. V shed 4 bases and J 0 bases; nucleotides not matched to a gene: 7. CDR3 in amino acids: CASSSRLATSTDTQYF. The CDR3 DNA reads as TGTGCCAGCAGCTCGCGACTAGCGACGAGCACAGATACGCAGTATTTT. Full variable domain (missing parts from reference TRBV9 and TRBJ2-3): DSGVTQTPKHLITATGQRVTLRCSPRSGDLSVYWYQQSLDQGLQFLIQYYNGEERAKGNILERFSAQQFPDLHSELNLSSLELGDSALYFCASSSRLATSTDTQYFGPGTRLTVL.

This clone was seen a few times. The chain has TRBV7-2 and TRBJ2-7; D is unresolved. Trimming cost V 2 bases and J 1 base, with 9 bases left between them. The CDR3 loop spans 14 amino acids. Germline CDR1 and CDR2: SGHTA and FQGNSA. The CDR3 region is CASSLMFRSYEQYF. The CDR3 DNA reads TGTGCCAGCAGCTTAATGTTCCGTTCCTACGAGCAGTACTTC. Variable domain in full (rest from reference TRBV7-2 and TRBJ2-7): GAGVSQSPSNKVTEKGKDVELRCDPISGHTALYWYRQSLGQGLEFLIYFQGNSAPDKSGLPSDRFSAERTGGSVSTLTIQRTQQEDSAVYLCASSLMFRSYEQYFGPGTRLTVT.